The 7 T cell receptor beta chains presented below share a single source sample, sequenced in a study of prognosis after radiotherapy for stage I lung cancer. Genomic DNA yielded TCR beta CDR3, amplified by two-round multiplex PCR. First-round PCR amplification was performed with primers specific to each TRBV and TRBJ gene. MiXCR, applied by TCRdb to the multiplex PCR reads, yields one record per CDR3 protein. The sample lists more than 15,000 distinct CDR3 sequences, about a sixth occurring once. The material sequenced was PBMCs, taken before or after stereotactic body radiation therapy (not recorded which). Source of these receptors: a donor of 50 years or more with non-small cell lung cancer.

This clonotype was seen ten or more times. The chain carries TRBV6-2 or TRBV6-3 and TRBJ2-1; D remains unclear. The germline V and J ends were trimmed by 5 bases and 0 bases, with 11 bases remaining between them. The length of the CDR3 is 15 residues. Germline CDR1 reads MNHEY; CDR2 reads SVGEGT. The CDR3 loop reads CASSKRAASYNEQFF. CDR3 DNA: TGTGCCAGCAGTAAAAGGGCCGCCTCCTACAATGAGCAGTTCTTC.

This clonotype was detected ten times or more. The rearrangement links TRBV28 to TRBJ1-4, with D hard to call. Deletions cut 3 bases from V and 4 bases from J, with 9 bases between. Germline CDR1 is MDHEN and CDR2 is SYDVKM. The CDR3 spans 14 residues. CDR3 amino acids: CASSLPTNNEKLFF. CDR3 DNA: TGTGCCAGCAGTTTGCCCACAAATAATGAAAAACTGTTTTTT.

At least ten counts were recorded for this clonotype. V and J are TRBV2 and TRBJ2-5, with 10 bases that match TRBD2. V lost 6 bases to trimming and J lost 5 bases; unmatched junction nucleotides: 6. CDR1 is SNHLY and CDR2 is FYNNEI in the germline V gene. The length of the CDR3 is 14 residues. CDR3 region: CASSLLAGRETQYF. As DNA, the CDR3 is TGTGCCAGCAGCCTACTAGCGGGAAGGGAGACCCAGTACTTC.

This clonotype was recorded at least ten times. The CDR3 bases are TGTGCTAGTGGTTTGGCCAGGGGGCCGGGGCAAGAGACCCAGTACTTC. Encoded protein: CASGLARGPGQETQYF. V and J are TRBV12-5 and TRBJ2-5; 8 bases line up with TRBD1. The CDR3 is 16 residues long. Germline trimming cut 1 base from V and 2 bases from J; bases unmatched to any gene: 6. Germline lookup yields CDR1 LGHNT and CDR2 FRNRAP.

This clonotype has more than one count but fewer than ten. The V and J genes are TRBV5-4 and TRBJ2-1; TRBD2 agrees at 8 bases. The CDR3 is made up of 13 amino acids. The V and J ends lost 2 bases and 6 bases, in that order; junction bases with no gene match: 1. CDR1 is SGHNT and CDR2 is YYREEE in the germline V gene (reference sequence). This CDR3 is CASSFGGANEQFF. The CDR3 region has the DNA TGTGCCAGCAGCTTCGGGGGGGCCAATGAGCAGTTCTTC. The full variable domain, in which reference TRBV5-4 and TRBJ2-1 provide the parts outside the CDR3, is ETGVTQSPTHLIKTRGQQVTLRCSSQSGHNTVSWYQQALGQGPQFIFQYYREEENGRGNFPPRFSGLQFPNYSSELNVNALELDDSALYLCASSFGGANEQFFGPGTRLTVL.

Regarding this clonotype: A far larger clone is one base from this, pointing to a likely read error. In DNA, the CDR3 is TGTGCCACCAGTGGCGGGGTCGGCGGGGGGGCGGTTACGCAGTATTTT. Its translation: CATSGGVGGGAVTQYF. The chain combines TRBV24-1 with TRBJ2-3, with 9 bases identical to TRBD2. CDR1 and CDR2 from the germline V gene are KGHDR and SFDVKD. The CDR3 is 16 amino acids. The trim removed 5 bases at V and 8 bases at J, leaving 13 bases unmatched.

This rearrangement joins TRBV7-6 to TRBJ2-5; 14 bases fit TRBD2. This CDR3 is 17 amino acids long. CDR1 is SGHVS, CDR2 FNYEAQ, per germline. The V gene end was trimmed by 3 bases and the J gene end by 1 base; junction bases not matched to a gene: 4. CDR3 bases: TGTGCCAGCAGCTTCCTCGGGACTAGCGGGGGCCAAGAGACCCAGTACTTC. This sequence encodes CASSFLGTSGGQETQYF.